What follows are 21 T cell receptor beta chains derived from one specimen sequenced in a study of PD-1 blockade in mismatch repair-deficient tumors. Profiled with immunoSEQ multiplex PCR; TCRdb holds only in-frame clones, not every one. The sample records some 100,000 clones, 70% to 85% being singletons. The source was peripheral blood, collected roughly 35 weeks after starting pembrolizumab. The receptors were gathered from an adult with mismatch repair-deficient cancer.

The gene calls are TRBV7-9 and TRBJ2-7; TRBD2 agrees at 11 bases. Germline CDR1 is SEHNR and CDR2 is FQNEAQ (reference sequence). The CDR3 consists of 15 residues. Germline trimming cut 2 bases from V and 0 bases from J; bases unmatched to any gene: 0. For the CDR3, the DNA is TGTGCCAGCAGCTTAACTAGCGGGAGCTCCTACGAGCAGTACTTC. This sequence encodes CASSLTSGSSYEQYF.

This chain joins TRBV6-5 and TRBJ1-1, with a weak D call TRBD1 (6 bases). This CDR3 region has 12 residues. The germline V gene encodes CDR1 MNHEY and CDR2 SVGAGI. The V end was cut by 5 bases, the J end by 6 bases, with 10 bases between. The CDR3 DNA reads TGTGCCAGCAGTCATGGACAGTCTGAAGCTTTCTTT. Translation gives CASSHGQSEAFF.

The chain recombines TRBV5-1 with TRBJ1-1; D not certain. V lost 2 bases, J lost 1 base, and 6 bases lay in between. This CDR3 contains 13 residues. Germline CDR1 and CDR2: SGHRS and YFSETQ. In DNA form, the CDR3 reads TGCGCCAGCAGCTTAAGAACGAACACTGAAGCTTTCTTT. Encoded protein: CASSLRTNTEAFF.

The rearrangement joins TRBV2 to TRBJ2-5, with a weak D call TRBD2 (8 bases). V was cut by 10 bases and J by 5 bases, with 20 bases left in between. The CDR3 is 14 residues long. Germline V gene sequence: CDR1 SNHLY, CDR2 FYNNEI. CDR3 bases: TGTGCCACGTCGAGGGACAGCGGGAGTGAGACCCAGTACTTC. Its translation is CATSRDSGSETQYF.

The chain carries TRBV7-9 and TRBJ2-5; the match to TRBD2 covers 9 bases. Trimming cost V 3 bases and J 2 bases; bases outside gene matches: 4. There are 15 residues in the CDR3. The germline V gene has CDR1 SEHNR and CDR2 FQNEAQ (reference sequence). CDR3 nucleotides: TGTGCCAGCAGCTTGTCGCTAGCGGGACAAGAGACCCAGTACTTC. Protein: CASSLSLAGQETQYF.

The V and J genes are TRBV5-6 and TRBJ2-1; 7 bases match TRBD2. V trimming: 6 bases; J trimming: 8 bases; junction bases outside the gene matches: 14. Germline V gives CDR1 SGHDT, CDR2 YYEEEE. The CDR3 length is 15 residues. CDR3 nucleotides: TGTGCCAGCACCGCGGGACTACAAGGCCTCGATGAGCAGTTCTTC. It codes for CASTAGLQGLDEQFF.

The V and J genes are TRBV7-9 and TRBJ1-1; no clear D. The CDR3 runs 14 residues. From germline, CDR1 is SEHNR and CDR2 FQNEAQ (reference sequence). With 1 base removed from V and 1 base from J, the gap between germline ends came to 7 bases. CDR3 residues: CASSLGRQNTEAFF. In DNA form, the CDR3 reads TGTGCCAGCAGCTTAGGACGACAGAACACTGAAGCTTTCTTT.

This chain joins TRBV9 and TRBJ1-5, with D perhaps matching TRBD1 (5 bases). V was pared by 0 bases and J by 6 bases, with 10 bases between. The CDR3 sequence is 14 residues long. The germline CDR1 and CDR2 sequences are SGDLS and YYNGEE. CDR3 sequence reads: CASSVEGDSQPQHF. The CDR3 DNA is TGTGCCAGCAGCGTAGAAGGGGACTCTCAGCCCCAGCATTTT.

V and J are TRBV6-1 and TRBJ2-7; the match to TRBD1 covers 9 bases. The CDR3 is 14 amino acids. V lost 7 bases to trimming and J lost 6 bases; unmatched junction nucleotides: 10. The germline CDR1 and CDR2 sequences are MNHNS and SASEGT. CDR3 sequence (DNA): TGTGCCAGCAAAGGGACAGGGCTCGGATTCGAGCAGTACTTC. This translates into CASKGTGLGFEQYF.

The CDR3 nucleotides are TGCGCCAGCAGCCAGGGCGACGGATCTGGAAACACCATATATTTT. Protein product: CASSQGDGSGNTIYF. The chain has TRBV4-1 and TRBJ1-3; D call uncertain. V was pared by 3 bases and J by 1 base, with 10 bases between. The CDR3 contains 15 residues. Germline V CDR1 and CDR2: MGHRA, YSYEKL.

The chain carries TRBV15 and TRBJ2-1, with D possibly being TRBD2 (5 bases). The CDR3 sequence is 14 residues long. V lost 0 bases and J 7 bases, leaving 10 bases between the germline ends. The germline V gene encodes CDR1 LNHNV and CDR2 YYDKDF (reference sequence). In DNA, the CDR3 is TGTGCCACCAGCAGAGATCGTCGGGGTAATGAGCAGTTCTTC. The encoded protein is CATSRDRRGNEQFF.

A few counts support this clone. V usage is TRBV15 and J usage is TRBJ1-5; a weak D match, TRBD1 (5 bases). The CDR3 runs 14 residues. Trimming took 6 bases from V and 4 from J, leaving 13 bases between them. Germline CDR1 is LNHNV and CDR2 is YYDKDF (reference sequence). CDR3 nucleotide sequence: TGTGCCACCAGGGAAGGGGTAAATAATCAGCCCCAGCATTTT. This sequence encodes CATREGVNNQPQHF.

The chain links TRBV6-6 to TRBJ1-1; D is unclear. V was pared by 5 bases and J by 13 bases, with 14 bases between. The CDR3 is 11 amino acids. Germline CDR1 reads MNHNY; CDR2 reads SVGAGI (reference sequence). Here the CDR3 reads CASSPANGGFF. The CDR3 region has the DNA TGTGCCAGCAGTCCCGCAAACGGAGGTTTCTTT.

This clone was found once. The chain employs TRBV19 and TRBJ2-7; TRBD2 is a possible D gene (5 bases). Germline loops: CDR1 LNHDA, CDR2 SQIVND (reference sequence). Trimming left V 6 bases short and J 3 bases short, with 12 bases between. The CDR3 is 13 amino acids. The CDR3 spells CASRGGGIYEQYF. For the CDR3, the DNA is TGTGCCAGTAGAGGAGGTGGGATCTACGAGCAGTACTTC.

The chain carries TRBV27 and TRBJ2-7; D is possibly TRBD1 (5 bases). Germline lookup yields CDR1 MNHEY and CDR2 SMNVEV (reference sequence). CDR3 size: 15 residues. The V gene lost 0 bases and the J gene lost 5 bases, with 14 bases spanning the gap. The CDR3 DNA reads TGTGCCAGCAGTTTATCGTCAGGGCAGGTCCACGAGCAGTACTTC. As protein: CASSLSSGQVHEQYF.

This chain links TRBV4-1 with TRBJ2-7; 9 nucleotides agree with TRBD2. V lost 1 base, J lost 5 bases, and 9 bases stayed unmatched. Per germline, CDR1 MGHRA and CDR2 YSYEKL. The CDR3 runs 16 residues. In nucleotides, the CDR3 is TGCGCCAGCAGCCAAGTTGGGCTAGCGGGACCAAACGAGCAGTACTTC. It codes for CASSQVGLAGPNEQYF.

Here the CDR3 reads CAWSTKQETQYF. CDR3 nucleotide sequence: TGTGCCTGGAGTACCAAACAAGAGACCCAGTACTTC. The J gene is TRBJ2-5, the V gene TRBV30; D not resolved. Germline V gene lookup returns CDR1 GTSNPN and CDR2 SVGIG (reference sequence). V gave up 2 bases and J gave up 2 bases, with 6 bases separating them. The CDR3 consists of 12 residues.

The chain's CDR3 is CASSQEAGHNQPQHF. In nucleotides, the CDR3 is TGTGCCAGCAGCCAAGAGGCAGGGCACAATCAGCCCCAGCATTTT. This chain connects TRBV4-2 to TRBJ1-5, with TRBD1 as a possible D gene (5 bases). CDR3 length: 15 residues. The V end was cut by 0 bases, the J end by 3 bases, with 9 bases between. Germline CDR1 is LGHNA and CDR2 is YNFKEQ.

The CDR3 loop reads CASSLAAGTTYEQYF. Here the CDR3 DNA reads TGTGCCAGCAGTTTAGCGGCAGGAACGACCTACGAGCAGTACTTC. The V call is TRBV27, the J call TRBJ2-7, with unresolved D. V shed 2 bases and J shed 2 bases, with 13 bases lying between them. The CDR3 loop spans 15 amino acids. CDR1 MNHEY and CDR2 SMNVEV come from the germline V gene (reference sequence).

The chain recombines TRBV5-4 with TRBJ2-1; 7 bases align to TRBD2. The CDR3 length is 18 residues. Germline loops: CDR1 SGHNT, CDR2 YYREEE (reference sequence). The ends lost 3 bases at V and 8 bases at J; junction bases unmatched: 20. The CDR3 DNA reads as TGTGCCAGCAGCTCCACCGGCTGGAGTGCGGGAGCAGGTTATGAGCAGTTCTTC. Its protein is CASSSTGWSAGAGYEQFF.

The chain links TRBV10-3 to TRBJ2-3; 8 bases agree with TRBD1. The V segment lost 4 bases and the J segment 0 bases; nucleotides outside the gene matches: 12. This CDR3 has 18 amino acids. Germline loops: CDR1 ENHRY, CDR2 SYGVKD. Here the CDR3 reads CAISAGQGVFGSTDTQYF. CDR3 in DNA: TGTGCCATCAGTGCTGGACAGGGCGTTTTCGGTAGCACAGATACGCAGTATTTT.